The rows below give T cell receptor beta chains drawn from one sample of a study of beta chain features in type 1 diabetes. The table came from immunoSEQ multiplex PCR; TCRdb's copy has only in-frame clones and leaves some out. The sample includes some 220,000 clones, around 9.9% seen only once; the top ten take less than 1.5%. The sequencing sample was made of central memory CD4+ T cells from blood. These receptors were obtained from a man between 18 and 35 years old in good health. Each CDR3 is given with its conserved first and last residue. The D gene is left open where the match is weak. Clone size is shown for a subset of rows, as once, few, many or a class of expanded clone.

NA	TRBV7-2	TRBJ1-2	13	once	CASSLRGAFGYTF	TGTGCCAGCAGCTTAAGAGGCGCTTTTGGCTACACCTTC
NA	TRBV30	TRBJ2-4	12	NA	CAWSVLGGIQYF	TGTGCCTGGAGTGTACTCGGGGGCATTCAGTACTTC
NA	TRBV20-1	TRBJ2-3	11	few	CSAPQGVAQYF	TGCAGTGCTCCCCAGGGAGTTGCGCAGTATTTT
NA	TRBV29-1	TRBJ2-1	12	few	CSAGGSYNEQFF	TGCAGCGCCGGTGGCTCCTACAATGAGCAGTTCTTC
TRBD1	TRBV29-1	TRBJ2-3	14	many	CSVDMGQGTDTQYF	TGCAGCGTTGATATGGGACAGGGCACAGATACGCAGTATTTT
NA	TRBV30	TRBJ1-5	13	NA	CAWSERGNQPQHF	TGTGCCTGGAGTGAAAGGGGTAATCAGCCCCAGCATTTT
TRBD2	TRBV7-9	TRBJ2-1	15	few	CASSRGGSSYNEQFF	TGTGCCAGCAGCCGCGGGGGTAGCTCCTACAATGAGCAGTTCTTC
TRBD1	TRBV30	TRBJ1-3	17	few	CAWSGKPGQGSGNTIYF	TGTGCCTGGAGTGGTAAACCGGGACAGGGCTCTGGAAACACCATATATTTT
NA	TRBV5-1	TRBJ1-4	15	NA	CASSPVAATNEKLFF	TGCGCCAGCAGCCCGGTCGCTGCAACTAATGAAAAACTGTTTTTT
NA	TRBV12-5	TRBJ1-2	16	NA	CASGFSGHEANYGYTF	TGTGCTAGTGGTTTCTCCGGGCACGAGGCTAACTATGGCTACACCTTC
TRBD2	TRBV4-2	TRBJ2-2	16	few	CASSQSLAGVAGELFF	TGTGCCAGCAGCCAAAGTCTAGCGGGAGTTGCCGGGGAGCTGTTTTTT
NA	TRBV2	TRBJ2-7	11	few	CASQRSYEQYF	TGTGCCAGCCAGCGGTCCTACGAGCAGTACTTC
NA	TRBV5-4	TRBJ2-3	16	few	CASSLESRRGTDTQYF	TGTGCCAGCAGTCTTGAGAGCCGGAGGGGTACAGATACGCAGTATTTT
NA	TRBV27	TRBJ2-3	14	few	CASSPNGYTDTQYF	TGTGCCAGCAGTCCGAACGGTTACACAGATACGCAGTATTTT
TRBD1	TRBV28	TRBJ2-2	16	few	CASRTFRQGTYGELFF	TGTGCCAGCAGAACCTTCCGACAGGGGACATACGGGGAGCTGTTTTTT
TRBD2	TRBV6-5	TRBJ2-1	16	NA	CASSSPGTSGHNEQFF	TGTGCCAGCAGTTCCCCCGGGACTAGCGGCCACAATGAGCAGTTCTTC
NA	TRBV6-5	TRBJ2-7	13	NA	CASSLVQSYEQYF	TGTGCCAGCAGCTTGGTGCAATCCTACGAGCAGTACTTC
NA	TRBV30	TRBJ2-3	12	few	CAWSASTDTQYF	TGTGCCTGGTCTGCTAGCACAGATACGCAGTATTTT
NA	TRBV6-1	TRBJ2-1	13	few	CATVLAANNEQFF	TGTGCCACAGTATTAGCGGCTAACAATGAGCAGTTCTTC
TRBD2	TRBV11-3	TRBJ2-3	16	few	CASSSGLASESDTQYF	TGTGCCAGCAGCTCGGGACTAGCTTCGGAATCAGATACGCAGTATTTT